This record concerns one T cell receptor beta chain sequence. V lost 6 bases and J lost 11, with 24 bases in between. CDR1 and CDR2 (germline): SGHDT, YYEEEE. The CDR3 has 14 residues. The sample belongs to a study of blood T cell repertoires in COVID-19. Data came from immunoSEQ multiplex PCR; TCRdb stores just in-frame clones and leaves some out. This sample yields 150,000 to 200,000 clones, of which approximately 84% are seen a single time; approximately 6.9% belongs to the top ten. This sequence originates from a human donor with acute or convalescent COVID-19. The donor label of this sample is uncertain. The sequencing sample was made of peripheral blood. The chain uses TRBV5-6 and TRBJ2-7; a weak D match, TRBD2 (6 bases). Here the CDR3 reads CASTPGDRVGREYF. As DNA, the CDR3 is TGTGCCAGCACCCCGGGAGATCGGGTGGGCAGGGAGTACTTC.